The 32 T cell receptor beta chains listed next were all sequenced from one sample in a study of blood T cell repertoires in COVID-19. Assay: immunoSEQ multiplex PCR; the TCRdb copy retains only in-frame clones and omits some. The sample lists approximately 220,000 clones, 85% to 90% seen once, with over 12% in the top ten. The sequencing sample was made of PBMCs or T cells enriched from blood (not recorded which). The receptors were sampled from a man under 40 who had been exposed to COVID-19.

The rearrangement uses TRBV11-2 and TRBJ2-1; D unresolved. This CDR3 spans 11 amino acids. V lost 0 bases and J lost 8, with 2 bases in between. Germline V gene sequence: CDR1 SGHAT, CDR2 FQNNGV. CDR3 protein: CASSLDYEQFF. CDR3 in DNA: TGTGCCAGCAGCTTAGACTATGAGCAGTTCTTC.

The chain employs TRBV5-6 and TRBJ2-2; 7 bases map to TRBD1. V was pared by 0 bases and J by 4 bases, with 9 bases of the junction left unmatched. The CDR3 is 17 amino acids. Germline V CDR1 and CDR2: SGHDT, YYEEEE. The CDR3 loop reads CASSLAEGAWSTGELFF. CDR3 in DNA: TGTGCCAGCAGCTTGGCCGAGGGGGCTTGGAGCACCGGGGAGCTGTTTTTT. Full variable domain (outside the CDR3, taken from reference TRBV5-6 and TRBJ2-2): DAGVTQSPTHLIKTRGQQVTLRCSPKSGHDTVSWYQQALGQGPQFIFQYYEEEERQRGNFPDRFSGHQFPNYSSELNVNALLLGDSALYLCASSLAEGAWSTGELFFGEGSRLTVL.

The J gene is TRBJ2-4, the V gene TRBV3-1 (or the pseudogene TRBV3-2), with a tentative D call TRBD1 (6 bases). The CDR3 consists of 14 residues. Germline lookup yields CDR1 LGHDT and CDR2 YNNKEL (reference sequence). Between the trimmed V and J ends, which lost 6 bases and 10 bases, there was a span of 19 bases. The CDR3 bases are TGTGCCAGCAGGCCTGAGGGGGTCCTCGGGATTCAGTACTTC. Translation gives CASRPEGVLGIQYF.

CDR3 loop: CASRSQGGETQYF. CDR3 bases: TGTGCCAGCCGGAGTCAGGGTGGTGAGACCCAGTACTTC. V and J are TRBV6-5 and TRBJ2-5, with D possibly being TRBD1 (5 bases). Germline CDR1 MNHEY, CDR2 SVGAGI. V lost 8 bases and J lost 5, with 15 bases in between. CDR3 length: 13 amino acids.

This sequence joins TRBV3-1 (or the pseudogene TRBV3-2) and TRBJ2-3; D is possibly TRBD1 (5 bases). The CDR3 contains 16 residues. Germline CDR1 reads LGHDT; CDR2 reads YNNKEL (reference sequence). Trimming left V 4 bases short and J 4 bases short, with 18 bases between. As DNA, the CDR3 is TGTGCCAGCAGCCGCAAGTCCAGGGTACCCCCAGATACGCAGTATTTT. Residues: CASSRKSRVPPDTQYF.

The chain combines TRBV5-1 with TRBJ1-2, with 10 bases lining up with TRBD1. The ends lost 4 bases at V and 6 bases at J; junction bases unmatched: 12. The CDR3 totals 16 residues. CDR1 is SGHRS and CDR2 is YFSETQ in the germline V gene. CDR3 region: CASSPLVTGTGDGYTF. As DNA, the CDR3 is TGCGCCAGCAGCCCGCTAGTAACCGGGACAGGGGATGGCTACACCTTC.

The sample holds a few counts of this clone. CDR3 protein: CASTIIGGVGYTF. The CDR3 region has the DNA TGTGCCAGCACCATCATTGGGGGGGTTGGCTACACCTTC. The chain carries TRBV7-2 and TRBJ1-2; D perhaps matches TRBD1 (5 bases). The CDR3 totals 13 residues. Germline CDR1 and CDR2: SGHTA and FQGNSA. The V end was cut by 7 bases, the J end by 7 bases, with 16 bases between.

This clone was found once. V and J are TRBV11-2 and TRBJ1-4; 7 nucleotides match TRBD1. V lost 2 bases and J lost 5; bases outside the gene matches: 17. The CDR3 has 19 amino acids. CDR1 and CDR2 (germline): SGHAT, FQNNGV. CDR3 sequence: CASSLNPGPWGQSNEKLFF. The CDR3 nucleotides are TGTGCCAGCAGCTTAAATCCGGGCCCCTGGGGACAGTCGAATGAAAAACTGTTTTTT.

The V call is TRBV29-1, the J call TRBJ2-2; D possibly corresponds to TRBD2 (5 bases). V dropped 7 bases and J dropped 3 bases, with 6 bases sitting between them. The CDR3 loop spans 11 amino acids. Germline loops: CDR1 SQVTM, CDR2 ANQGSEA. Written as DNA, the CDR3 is TGCAGCGCGCGGGACACCGGGGAGCTGTTTTTT. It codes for CSARDTGELFF.

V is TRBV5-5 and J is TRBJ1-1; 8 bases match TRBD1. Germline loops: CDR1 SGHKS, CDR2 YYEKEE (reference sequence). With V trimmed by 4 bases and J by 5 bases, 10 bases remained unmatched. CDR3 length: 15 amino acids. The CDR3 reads CASSAQGQDGTEAFF. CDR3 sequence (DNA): TGTGCCAGCAGCGCTCAGGGACAGGATGGTACTGAAGCTTTCTTT.

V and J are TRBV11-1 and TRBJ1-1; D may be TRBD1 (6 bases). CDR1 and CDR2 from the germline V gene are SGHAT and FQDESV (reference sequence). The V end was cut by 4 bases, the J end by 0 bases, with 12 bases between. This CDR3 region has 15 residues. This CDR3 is CASSYAQGMNTEAFF. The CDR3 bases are TGTGCCAGCAGCTACGCACAGGGCATGAACACTGAAGCTTTCTTT.

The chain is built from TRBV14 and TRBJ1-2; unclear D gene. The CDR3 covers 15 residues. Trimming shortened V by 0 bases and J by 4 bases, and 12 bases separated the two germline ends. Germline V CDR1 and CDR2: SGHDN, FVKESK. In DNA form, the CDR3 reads TGTGCCAGCAGCCAAGAAGGGCGGGCAAGCTATGGCTACACCTTC. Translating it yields CASSQEGRASYGYTF.

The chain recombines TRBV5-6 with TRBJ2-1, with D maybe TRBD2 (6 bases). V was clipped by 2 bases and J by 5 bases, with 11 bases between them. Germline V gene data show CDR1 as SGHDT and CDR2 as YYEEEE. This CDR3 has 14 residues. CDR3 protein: CASSFAGSHNEQFF. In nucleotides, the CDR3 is TGTGCCAGCAGCTTCGCGGGGTCCCACAATGAGCAGTTCTTC.

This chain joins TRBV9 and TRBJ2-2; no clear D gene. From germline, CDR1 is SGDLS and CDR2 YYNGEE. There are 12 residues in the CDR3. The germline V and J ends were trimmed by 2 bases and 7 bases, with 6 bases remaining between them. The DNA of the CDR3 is TGTGCCAGCAGCGTCAGTGACGGGGAGCTGTTTTTT. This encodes CASSVSDGELFF.

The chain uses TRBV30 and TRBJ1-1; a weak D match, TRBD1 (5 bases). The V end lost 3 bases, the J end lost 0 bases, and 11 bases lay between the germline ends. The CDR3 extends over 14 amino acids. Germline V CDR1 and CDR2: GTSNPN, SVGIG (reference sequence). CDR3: CAWRLKGVNTEAFF. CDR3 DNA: TGTGCCTGGAGACTTAAAGGGGTGAACACTGAAGCTTTCTTT.

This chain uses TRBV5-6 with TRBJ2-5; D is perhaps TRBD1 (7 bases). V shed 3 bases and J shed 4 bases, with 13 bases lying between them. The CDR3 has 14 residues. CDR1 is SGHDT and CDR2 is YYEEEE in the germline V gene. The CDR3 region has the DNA TGTGCCAGCAGCTACCGACAGGGAGGAGAGACCCAGTACTTC. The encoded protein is CASSYRQGGETQYF.

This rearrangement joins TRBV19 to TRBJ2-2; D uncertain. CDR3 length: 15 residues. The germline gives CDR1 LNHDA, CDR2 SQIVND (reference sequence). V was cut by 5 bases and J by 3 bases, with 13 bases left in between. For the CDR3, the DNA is TGTGCCAGTAGTGTCGGGTCACGCCACACCGGGGAGCTGTTTTTT. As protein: CASSVGSRHTGELFF.

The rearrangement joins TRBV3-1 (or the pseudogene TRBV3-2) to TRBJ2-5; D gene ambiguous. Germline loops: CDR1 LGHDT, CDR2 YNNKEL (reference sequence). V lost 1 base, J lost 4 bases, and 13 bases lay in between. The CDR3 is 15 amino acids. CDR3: CASSQGYTALETQYF. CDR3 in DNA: TGTGCCAGCAGCCAAGGGTATACAGCCTTAGAGACCCAGTACTTC.

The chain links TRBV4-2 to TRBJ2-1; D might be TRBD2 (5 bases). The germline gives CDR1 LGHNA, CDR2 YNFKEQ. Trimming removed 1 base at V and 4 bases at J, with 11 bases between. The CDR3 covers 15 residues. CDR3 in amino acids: CASSQGSRGYNEQFF. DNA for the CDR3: TGTGCCAGCAGCCAAGGGAGTAGAGGGTACAATGAGCAGTTCTTC.

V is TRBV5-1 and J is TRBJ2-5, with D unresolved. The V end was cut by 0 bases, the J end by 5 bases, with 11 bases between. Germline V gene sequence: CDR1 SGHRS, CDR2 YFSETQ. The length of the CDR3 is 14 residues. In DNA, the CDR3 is TGCGCCAGCAGCTTGGGAACGGCGGTGGAGACCCAGTACTTC. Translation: CASSLGTAVETQYF.

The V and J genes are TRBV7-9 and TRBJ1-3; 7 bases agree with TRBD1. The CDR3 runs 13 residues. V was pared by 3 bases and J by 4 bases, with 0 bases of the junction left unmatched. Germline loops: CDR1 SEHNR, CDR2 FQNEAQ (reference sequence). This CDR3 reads CASSLDRGNTIYF. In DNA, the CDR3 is TGTGCCAGCAGCTTGGACAGGGGAAACACCATATATTTT.

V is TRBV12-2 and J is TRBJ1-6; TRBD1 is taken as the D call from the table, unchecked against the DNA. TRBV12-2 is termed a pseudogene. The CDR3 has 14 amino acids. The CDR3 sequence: CASRPGTDNSPLHF. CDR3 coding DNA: TGTGCAAGTCGCCCCGGGACAGATAATTCACCCCTCCACTTT.

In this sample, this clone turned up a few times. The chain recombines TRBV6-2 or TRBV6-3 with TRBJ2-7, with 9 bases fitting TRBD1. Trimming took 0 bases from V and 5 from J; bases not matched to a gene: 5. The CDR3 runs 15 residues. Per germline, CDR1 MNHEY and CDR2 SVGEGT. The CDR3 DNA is TGTGCCAGCAGTTACTCCGGGACAGGGAATCACGAGCAGTACTTC. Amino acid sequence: CASSYSGTGNHEQYF.

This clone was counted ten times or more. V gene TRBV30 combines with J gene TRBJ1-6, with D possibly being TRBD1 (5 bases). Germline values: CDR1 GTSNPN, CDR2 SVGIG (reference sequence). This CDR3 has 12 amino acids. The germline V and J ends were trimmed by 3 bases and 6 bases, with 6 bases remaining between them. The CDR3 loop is CAWSQGNSPLHF. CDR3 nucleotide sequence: TGTGCCTGGAGCCAGGGTAATTCACCCCTCCACTTT.

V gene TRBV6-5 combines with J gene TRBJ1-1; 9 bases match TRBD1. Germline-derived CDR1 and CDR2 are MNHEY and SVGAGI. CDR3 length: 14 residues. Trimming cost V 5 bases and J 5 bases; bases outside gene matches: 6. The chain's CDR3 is CASSRTGDLTEAFF. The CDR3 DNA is TGTGCCAGCAGTCGGACAGGGGACTTGACTGAAGCTTTCTTT.

The CDR3 spells CASSAPSSYNEQFF. For the CDR3, the DNA is TGCGCCAGCAGCGCACCCAGCTCCTACAATGAGCAGTTCTTC. The gene calls are TRBV10-2 and TRBJ2-1; D remains unclear. Germline-derived CDR1 and CDR2 are WSHSY and SAAADI. The CDR3 consists of 14 residues. Trimming removed 6 bases at V and 0 bases at J, with 9 bases between.

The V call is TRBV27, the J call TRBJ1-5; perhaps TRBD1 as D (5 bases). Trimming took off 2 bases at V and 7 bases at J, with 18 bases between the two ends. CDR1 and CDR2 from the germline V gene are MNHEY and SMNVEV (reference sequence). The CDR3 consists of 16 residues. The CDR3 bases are TGTGCCAGCAGTTTAGAGTGGGGGAGGGAGGGACAGCCCCAGCATTTT. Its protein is CASSLEWGREGQPQHF.

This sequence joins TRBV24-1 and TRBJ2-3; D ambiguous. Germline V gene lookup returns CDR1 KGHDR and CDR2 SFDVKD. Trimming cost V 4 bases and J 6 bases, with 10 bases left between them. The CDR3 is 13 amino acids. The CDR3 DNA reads TGTGCCACCAGTGACCCTTCCGTCGATACGCAGTATTTT. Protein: CATSDPSVDTQYF.

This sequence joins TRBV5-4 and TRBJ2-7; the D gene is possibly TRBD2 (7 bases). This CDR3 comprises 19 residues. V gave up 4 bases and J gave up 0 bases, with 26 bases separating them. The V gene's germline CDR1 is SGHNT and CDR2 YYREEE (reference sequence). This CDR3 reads CASSPALGKGGGLSYEQYF. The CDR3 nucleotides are TGTGCCAGCAGCCCCGCGTTAGGGAAGGGGGGGGGCCTCTCCTACGAGCAGTACTTC.

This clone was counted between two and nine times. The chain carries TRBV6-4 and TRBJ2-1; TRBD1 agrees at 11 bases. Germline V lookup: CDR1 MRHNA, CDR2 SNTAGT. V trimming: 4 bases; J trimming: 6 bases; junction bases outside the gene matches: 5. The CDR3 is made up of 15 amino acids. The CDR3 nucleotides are TGTGCCAGCAGTGCCGAAGGACAGGGGGCCAATGAGCAGTTCTTC. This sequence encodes CASSAEGQGANEQFF.

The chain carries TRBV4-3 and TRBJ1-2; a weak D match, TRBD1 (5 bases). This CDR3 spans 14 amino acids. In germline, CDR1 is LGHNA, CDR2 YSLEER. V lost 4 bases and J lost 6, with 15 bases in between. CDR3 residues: CASSPREGSNGYTF. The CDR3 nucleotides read TGCGCCAGCAGCCCCCGGGAGGGGAGTAATGGCTACACCTTC.

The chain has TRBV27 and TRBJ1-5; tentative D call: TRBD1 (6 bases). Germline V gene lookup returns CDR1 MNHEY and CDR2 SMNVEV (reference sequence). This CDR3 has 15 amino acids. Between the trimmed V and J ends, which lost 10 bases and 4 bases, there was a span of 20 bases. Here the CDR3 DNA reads TGTGCCACCCGCTACATCGGACAGATAAATCAGCCCCAGCATTTT. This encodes CATRYIGQINQPQHF.